This TCR beta chain was sequenced during a study of cytomegalovirus exposure and HLA in healthy donors. Overall study: The roughly 130 validation repertoires used the same platform as the roughly 700 first-cohort repertoires (as reported by a later analysis).

J gave up 7 bases and V 5 bases, and 1 base lay outside the gene matches. Germline V gene lookup returns CDR1 PRHDT and CDR2 FYEKMQ (reference sequence). This CDR3 has 13 amino acids. Assay: immunoSEQ multiplex PCR; the TCRdb copy retains only in-frame clones and omits some. This table holds some 99,000 clones, about nine tenths found once. The receptor was derived from a woman younger than 30 in good health and CMV-seronegative. The specimen was PBMCs. The rearrangement joins TRBV13 to TRBJ2-2; 10 nucleotides match TRBD1. CDR3 residues: CASSRTGGGELFF. The CDR3, as DNA: TGTGCCAGCAGCCGGACAGGGGGCGGGGAGCTGTTTTTT.